These 20 T cell receptor beta chains share one sample of origin, sequenced in a study of HIV-infected patients and healthy controls. The repertoire came from unfractionated whole blood and reflected all unsorted peripheral T cells. Reverse transcription used approximately 500 ng RNA and constant-region primers for alpha and beta. Each of the alpha and beta chains got its own library through chain-specific third strand synthesis with indices. TCRdb re-called the 5' RACE reads with MiXCR, one entry per CDR3 protein. The sample contains some 13,000 distinct CDR3 sequences, 9.9% of which appear only once. The sequencing sample was made of blood. The receptors were sampled from an adult in good health.

This clonotype was seen many times. V usage is TRBV28 and J usage is TRBJ2-7; 10 bases align to TRBD2. Germline V CDR1 and CDR2: MDHEN, SYDVKM. The ends lost 6 bases at V and 5 bases at J; junction bases unmatched: 10. This CDR3 comprises 15 residues. The CDR3 coding sequence is TGTGCCAGCAGACAATATAGCGGGGGGAAAGACGAGCAGTACTTC. Protein sequence: CASRQYSGGKDEQYF.

This clonotype was observed at least ten times. The chain carries TRBV20-1 and TRBJ2-2, with D unclear. Trimming removed 1 base from V and 1 base from J, with 7 bases in between. This CDR3 has 14 amino acids. The germline CDR1 and CDR2 sequences are DFQATT and SNEGSKA (reference sequence). The CDR3 region has the DNA TGCAGTGCTAGAGCCCGACGGAACACCGGGGAGCTGTTTTTT. Protein: CSARARRNTGELFF.

This clonotype is termed medium-sized. The CDR3 protein is CASSLGGAGELFF. The CDR3 DNA reads as TGTGCCAGCAGCTTAGGGGGGGCCGGGGAGCTGTTTTTT. The chain couples TRBV7-3 to TRBJ2-2, with 7 bases that match TRBD2. Germline V gene lookup returns CDR1 SGHTA and CDR2 FQGTGA. This CDR3 has 13 amino acids. V shed 2 bases, J shed 6 bases, and the junction held 0 bases outside the gene matches. The full variable domain, in which reference TRBV7-3 and TRBJ2-2 provide the parts outside the CDR3, is GAGVSQTPSNKVTEKGKYVELRCDPISGHTALYWYRQSLGQGPEFLIYFQGTGAADDSGLPNDRFFAVRPEGSVSTLKIQRTERGDSAVYLCASSLGGAGELFFGEGSRLTVL.

This clonotype is deemed medium-sized. The rearrangement uses TRBV7-7 and TRBJ1-1; no clear D gene. The CDR3 runs to 13 residues. Germline V gene sequence: CDR1 SSHAT, CDR2 FNYEAQ (reference sequence). V lost 8 bases to trimming and J lost 1 base, with 11 bases between them. CDR3 nucleotide sequence: TGTGCCAGCGGCCAGATTTCGAACACTGAAGCTTTCTTT. Its translation: CASGQISNTEAFF.

This clonotype occurred many times. The chain employs TRBV28 and TRBJ2-4, with D uncertain. The CDR3 runs 13 residues. CDR1 is MDHEN, CDR2 SYDVKM, per germline. V shed 3 bases and J shed 0 bases, with 3 bases lying between them. For the CDR3, the DNA is TGTGCCAGCAGTTTGGTAGCCAAAAACATTCAGTACTTC. This sequence encodes CASSLVAKNIQYF.

This clonotype was observed many times. The V gene is TRBV7-2, the J gene TRBJ2-7, with D tentatively TRBD2 (6 bases). CDR1 and CDR2 from the germline V gene are SGHTA and FQGNSA. Trimming left V 5 bases short and J 3 bases short, with 17 bases between. The CDR3 is made up of 15 amino acids. This CDR3 reads CASSGRRAQSYEQYF. The CDR3 DNA reads as TGTGCCAGCAGCGGTAGGAGGGCCCAGAGCTACGAGCAGTACTTC.

This clonotype was recorded at least ten times. The chain uses TRBV7-6 and TRBJ1-3; 8 nucleotides line up with TRBD1. Germline CDR1 reads SGHVS; CDR2 reads FNYEAQ. Losses at the gene ends were 6 bases for V and 0 bases for J; bases not matched to a gene: 4. The length of the CDR3 is 15 residues. Here the CDR3 DNA reads TGTGCCAGCAGTCCAACAGGGGGCTCTGGAAACACCATATATTTT. Amino acids: CASSPTGGSGNTIYF. The whole variable domain, filled in from reference TRBV7-6 and TRBJ1-3, reads GAGVSQSPRYKVTKRGQDVALRCDPISGHVSLYWYRQALGQGPEFLTYFNYEAQQDKSGLPNDRFSAERPEGSISTLTIQRTEQRDSAMYRCASSPTGGSGNTIYFGEGSWLTVV.

This chain links TRBV11-3 with TRBJ2-1; 10 bases line up with TRBD2. J gave up 5 bases and V 2 bases, and 3 bases lay outside the gene matches. The CDR3 covers 15 residues. Germline V gene sequence: CDR1 SGHNT, CDR2 YENEEA. Here the CDR3 reads CASSLFGTSDNEQFF. CDR3 nucleotides: TGTGCCAGCAGCTTATTCGGGACTAGCGACAATGAGCAGTTCTTC. The variable domain in full, with the rest retrieved from reference TRBV11-3 and TRBJ2-1, is EAGVVQSPRYKIIEKKQPVAFWCNPISGHNTLYWYLQNLGQGPELLIRYENEEAVDDSQLPKDRFSAERLKGVDSTLKIQPAELGDSAVYLCASSLFGTSDNEQFFGPGTRLTVL.

The chain employs TRBV19 and TRBJ2-3, with D unclear. Germline CDR1 LNHDA, CDR2 SQIVND (reference sequence). This CDR3 has 14 residues. Trimming stripped 3 bases from V and 2 bases from J, with 9 bases between. The CDR3, as DNA: TGTGCCAGTAGTATGTGGAGTCCCACAGATACGCAGTATTTT. Protein sequence: CASSMWSPTDTQYF.

Many counts were recorded for this clonotype. The V call is TRBV25-1, the J call TRBJ1-6; D ambiguous. The length of the CDR3 is 17 residues. Germline values: CDR1 MGHDK, CDR2 SYGVNS. V shed 4 bases and J shed 0 bases, with 13 bases lying between them. The chain's CDR3 is CASSAQTPSSYNSPLHF. In DNA, the CDR3 is TGTGCCAGCAGTGCCCAGACACCGAGCTCCTATAATTCACCCCTCCACTTT.

This clonotype is medium-sized (0.01 to 0.1%) by share. V gene TRBV20-1 combines with J gene TRBJ2-2; D uncertain. Trimming took 0 bases from V and 8 from J, leaving 7 bases between them. Germline lookup yields CDR1 DFQATT and CDR2 SNEGSKA (reference sequence). This CDR3 region has 12 residues. CDR3 coding DNA: TGCAGTGCTAGAGAAGCCGTGGGGGAGCTGTTTTTT. Translation: CSAREAVGELFF.

This clonotype was seen at least ten times. This rearrangement joins TRBV30 to TRBJ2-7, with D perhaps given as TRBD1 or TRBD2 (5 bases each). This CDR3 spans 12 amino acids. Trimming left V 3 bases short and J 3 bases short, with 9 bases between. In germline, CDR1 is GTSNPN, CDR2 SVGIG (reference sequence). The CDR3 DNA is TGTGCCTGGAGGGGGACCGTCTACGAGCAGTACTTC. This codes for CAWRGTVYEQYF. The full variable domain, rest sourced from reference TRBV30 and TRBJ2-7, is SQTIHQWPATLVQPVGSPLSLECTVEGTSNPNLYWYRQAAGRGLQLLFYSVGIGQISSEVPQNLSASRPQDRQFILSSKKLLLSDSGFYLCAWRGTVYEQYFGPGTRLTVT.

By share, this clonotype counts as medium-sized. At one end, the junction sequence differs from germline, possibly due to a read error. V and J are TRBV20-1 and TRBJ2-1; 8 bases agree with TRBD1. The CDR3 is 15 amino acids. Germline V gene sequence: CDR1 DFQATT, CDR2 SNEGSKA (reference sequence). The CDR3 region has the DNA TGCAGTGCTAGGGGGACAGGTACCTCCAACAATGAGCAGTTCTTC. Its translation: CSARGTGTSNNEQFF.

In this sample, this clonotype turned up many times. The chain uses TRBV2 and TRBJ2-7; 8 bases align to TRBD1. V was clipped by 6 bases and J by 0 bases; unmatched bases: 4. CDR3 length: 14 residues. The germline gives CDR1 SNHLY, CDR2 FYNNEI. CDR3 coding DNA: TGTGCCAGCAGACCGGGACAGGCCTCCTACGAGCAGTACTTC. This codes for CASRPGQASYEQYF.

This clonotype counts as medium-sized. The CDR3 coding sequence is TGTGCCACCAAGGAGGGGGCAGGGGGCGCGTACACTGAAGCTTTCTTT. It is translated as CATKEGAGGAYTEAFF. The V call is TRBV12-3 or TRBV12-4, the J call TRBJ1-1, with TRBD1 matching over 8 bases. The CDR3 consists of 16 residues. V shed 10 bases, J shed 3 bases, and the junction held 16 bases outside the gene matches.

By share, this clonotype ranks as medium-sized. V usage is TRBV7-2 and J usage is TRBJ1-6; no clear D. Trimming removed 5 bases from V and 6 bases from J, with 11 bases in between. The germline V gene has CDR1 SGHTA and CDR2 FQGNSA. The CDR3 is 14 amino acids. CDR3 sequence reads: CASSPSISNSPLHF. In DNA form, the CDR3 reads TGTGCCAGCAGCCCGTCCATCAGTAATTCACCCCTCCACTTT.

At least ten counts were recorded for this clonotype. The V call is TRBV6-6, the J call TRBJ1-1; 9 nucleotides agree with TRBD1. Germline CDR1 MNHNY, CDR2 SVGAGI (reference sequence). The J segment lost 3 bases and the V segment lost 4 bases, leaving 6 bases of the junction unmatched. The length of the CDR3 is 15 residues. This CDR3 is CASSFSDRGYTEAFF. DNA of the CDR3: TGTGCCAGCAGTTTCTCGGACAGGGGATACACTGAAGCTTTCTTT.

This clonotype was observed many times. The J gene is TRBJ2-2, the V gene TRBV6-6, with D tentatively TRBD1 (6 bases). V lost 8 bases, J lost 6 bases, and 16 bases lay in between. The CDR3 contains 14 residues. Germline V lookup: CDR1 MNHNY, CDR2 SVGAGI (reference sequence). This CDR3 reads CASVRGPTPGELFF. For the CDR3, the DNA is TGTGCCAGCGTCAGGGGACCCACCCCCGGGGAGCTGTTTTTT.

This clonotype was recorded at least ten times. This sequence joins TRBV18 and TRBJ2-3; no clear D gene. The CDR3 has 14 amino acids. Per the germline V gene, CDR1 is KGHSH and CDR2 is LQKENI. V was clipped by 4 bases and J by 1 base, with 9 bases between them. DNA for the CDR3: TGTGCCAGCTCACTGTCTGGGGGCACAGATACGCAGTATTTT. This sequence encodes CASSLSGGTDTQYF.

By share of the sample, this clonotype is medium-sized. This sequence joins TRBV7-8 and TRBJ2-3, with a tentative D call TRBD1 (5 bases). V was shortened by 5 bases and J by 9 bases, with 12 bases between the two germline ends. There are 12 residues in the CDR3. CDR1 and CDR2 from the germline V gene are SGHVS and FQNEAQ. The CDR3 DNA reads TGTGCCAGCAGCATGAGACAGACCACGCAGTATTTT. Its translation is CASSMRQTTQYF.